A selection of T cell receptor beta chains follows, all from one sample in a study of T cell responses to AZD1222 COVID-19 vaccine. Sequenced by immunoSEQ multiplex PCR; TCRdb stores in-frame clones only, minus some. The sample yields about 120,000 clones, about 89% seen once. The specimen comprised peripheral blood, sampled on day 0 of AZD1222 vaccination. The receptors here all came from an adult in good health. CDR3s include the opening cysteine and the closing phenylalanine or tryptophan. The D gene is left open where the match is weak. Some rows mark clone size as missing; the rest say once, few, many or name a class of expanded clone.

clone size,V gene,D gene,J gene,CDR3 DNA,CDR3 protein
.,TRBV5-4,.,TRBJ1-3,TGTGCCAGCAGTATAGGGGGGGACGGGGGAAGTGGAAACACCATATATTTT,CASSIGGDGGSGNTIYF
once,TRBV6-6,TRBD1,TRBJ1-3,TGTGCCAGCAGTCCACGACAGGGTAGTGGAAACACCATATATTTT,CASSPRQGSGNTIYF
.,TRBV5-1,.,TRBJ1-5,TGCGCCAGCAGCTGTGCGACGGGACCACTCGACAGCAATCAGCCCCAGCATTTT,CASSCATGPLDSNQPQHF
.,TRBV19,.,TRBJ1-3,TGTGCCAGTAGTATTGCAGGGTCTGGAAACACCATATATTTT,CASSIAGSGNTIYF
.,TRBV18,.,TRBJ1-2,TGTGCCAGCTCCCCTGACAGGACCCATGGCTACACCTTC,CASSPDRTHGYTF
.,TRBV19,.,TRBJ1-2,TGTGCCAGTACATTTCGGGGGAACGGCTACACCTTC,CASTFRGNGYTF
.,TRBV3-1/TRBV3-2,.,TRBJ1-3,TGTGCCAGCAGCCAAGGGTCTACACGGATCTCTGGAAACACCATATATTTT,CASSQGSTRISGNTIYF
.,TRBV18,.,TRBJ1-1,TGTGCCAGCTCACCTGACATTGAAGCTTTCTTT,CASSPDIEAFF
.,TRBV6-6,.,TRBJ1-4,TGTGCCAGCAGTTACTCTCCTGGGACCCCTAAGGAAAAACTGTTTTTT,CASSYSPGTPKEKLFF
.,TRBV10-3,TRBD1,TRBJ1-5,TGTGCCATCAGACCGGACAGGGGGAGCAATCAGCCCCAGCATTTT,CAIRPDRGSNQPQHF
.,TRBV30,TRBD1,TRBJ1-6,TGTGCCTGCCCGGGACAGGGAGGTTCACCCCTCCACTTT,CACPGQGGSPLHF
.,TRBV9,.,TRBJ2-3,TGTGCCAGCAGCGTCCCCCGGGGAATTCAGGCAGATACGCAGTATTTT,CASSVPRGIQADTQYF
.,TRBV5-4,.,TRBJ2-1,TGTGCCAGCAGCGGCTCTTTACAGGCGATTGAGCAGTTCTTC,CASSGSLQAIEQFF
.,TRBV3-1/TRBV3-2,.,TRBJ1-6,TGTGCCAGCAGCCAAGATTTACAGCCACCCCTCCACTTT,CASSQDLQPPLHF
.,TRBV28,TRBD1,TRBJ1-5,TGTGCCAGCAGTTTGGGCAGGGGGGTAAGTCAGCCCCAGCATTTT,CASSLGRGVSQPQHF
.,TRBV30,.,TRBJ2-7,TGTGCCTGGAGTAGCCCCGGCTACTCCTACGAGCAGTACTTC,CAWSSPGYSYEQYF
.,TRBV7-9,.,TRBJ1-4,TGTGCCAGCAGCCCCTCGATGGGAGGAAGTGAAAAACTGTTTTTT,CASSPSMGGSEKLFF
.,TRBV28,.,TRBJ1-2,TGTGCCAGCAGGGGTGGTGGACAGACCTATGGCTACACCTTC,CASRGGGQTYGYTF
.,TRBV27,.,TRBJ1-5,TGTGCCACCGGCCTTTTTTTCGGTCAGCCCCAGCATTTT,CATGLFFGQPQHF
.,TRBV6-5,TRBD1,TRBJ1-4,TGTGCCAGCACCCTTGGAGGACAGGGAACCGAAAAACTGTTTTTT,CASTLGGQGTEKLFF
.,TRBV20-1,.,TRBJ1-2,TGCAGTGCTGGGTTACTGGGTGGCTACACCTTC,CSAGLLGGYTF
.,TRBV9,TRBD1,TRBJ2-1,TGTGCCACCGGGGGACAGGATGTGGATGAGCAGTTCTTC,CATGGQDVDEQFF
.,TRBV5-1,.,TRBJ2-7,TGCGCCAGCAGCTTGAAGGCGAACTACGAGCAGTACTTC,CASSLKANYEQYF
.,TRBV7-9,.,TRBJ2-5,TGTGCCAGCAGCTTAGAGTTGCTGGAGACCCAGTACTTC,CASSLELLETQYF
.,TRBV14,TRBD1,TRBJ2-1,TGTGCCAGCAGCCCGCAAGGGGGCCTTTTTAATCAGCAGTTCTTC,CASSPQGGLFNQQFF
.,TRBV2,.,TRBJ2-3,TGTGCCAGCAGTGCCAGGGAGTTTAGCACAGATACGCAGTATTTT,CASSAREFSTDTQYF
once,TRBV5-1,.,TRBJ1-3,TGCGCCAGCAGCTTCCAGGAGGCTGGAAACACCATATATTTT,CASSFQEAGNTIYF
.,TRBV5-4,.,TRBJ1-5,TGTGCCAGCAGCTTGAACACCCATCAGCCCCAGCATTTT,CASSLNTHQPQHF
.,TRBV7-6,TRBD2,TRBJ2-1,TGTGCCAGCAGCCTCAGCGGGAGGGTCTCCAGTGAGCAGTTCTTC,CASSLSGRVSSEQFF
.,TRBV27,.,TRBJ1-4,TGTGCCAGCAGTTTACTCGACAGGGAAAAACTGTTTTTT,CASSLLDREKLFF
.,TRBV5-1,.,TRBJ1-1,TGCGCCAGCAGCTTGGTGGGCATGAACACTGAAGCTTTCTTT,CASSLVGMNTEAFF
.,TRBV5-1,TRBD1,TRBJ1-4,TGCGCCAGCAGCTCGACCGGGACAGGCCTTGCAACTAATGAAAAACTGTTTTTT,CASSSTGTGLATNEKLFF
once,TRBV4-2,.,TRBJ1-6,TGTGCCAGCAGCCACCCCGGGGGAGCCACGAATTCACCCCTCCACTTT,CASSHPGGATNSPLHF
.,TRBV9,.,TRBJ1-1,TGTGCCAGCAGCGGGCACATGAACACTGAAGCTTTCTTT,CASSGHMNTEAFF
.,TRBV19,TRBD2,TRBJ2-1,TGTGCCAGTAGTCAAGCGGGGGGGTTGATTGGAAATGAGCAGTTCTTC,CASSQAGGLIGNEQFF
.,TRBV9,TRBD1,TRBJ1-2,TGTGCCAGCAGCGGCGACAGGGACTATGGCTACACCTTC,CASSGDRDYGYTF
.,TRBV25-1,.,TRBJ2-1,TGTGCCAGCAGTGAATATGAGGGCAGGGGGGAGTTCTTC,CASSEYEGRGEFF
.,TRBV6-1,.,TRBJ1-5,TGTGCCAGCAGTGAAGGAGGAGGGTGGAAGCCCCAGCATTTT,CASSEGGGWKPQHF
.,TRBV11-2,.,TRBJ2-1,TGTGCCAGCAGCTTTACAGGCGCGATGCGACACAATGAGCAGTTCTTC,CASSFTGAMRHNEQFF
.,TRBV27,TRBD1,TRBJ1-5,TGTGCCAGCAGTTCCGGGACAGGGGTTGGCAATCAGCCCCAGCATTTT,CASSSGTGVGNQPQHF
.,TRBV3-1/TRBV3-2,.,TRBJ2-3,TGTGCCAGCAGCCCTACCCAAAGCACAGATACGCAGTATTTT,CASSPTQSTDTQYF
.,TRBV5-1,.,TRBJ2-1,TGCGCCAGCAGCGTCGCCCAGCCCGGTTACAATGAGCAGTTCTTC,CASSVAQPGYNEQFF
.,TRBV20-1,TRBD2,TRBJ2-1,TGCAGTGCTAGTAGCGGGAGCTCGGTAAATGAGCAGTTCTTC,CSASSGSSVNEQFF
.,TRBV10-2,.,TRBJ1-1,TGCGCCAGCAGTGAGAGCAGGAGGCTGGACACTGAAGCTTTCTTT,CASSESRRLDTEAFF
.,TRBV28,.,TRBJ2-7,TGTGCCAGCCGTGAGGGGGGCGCATCCCCCTACGAGCAGTACTTC,CASREGGASPYEQYF
.,TRBV10-3,.,TRBJ1-3,TGTGCCATCTCGACAGGATCTGGAAACACCATATATTTT,CAISTGSGNTIYF
.,TRBV5-1,.,TRBJ2-2,TGCGCCAGCAGTTATGACAGAGCGAACACCGGGGAGCTGTTTTTT,CASSYDRANTGELFF
once,TRBV19,.,TRBJ1-1,TGTGCCAGTAGATTGGCAGCGGGGGCTGAAGCTTTCTTT,CASRLAAGAEAFF
.,TRBV7-3,.,TRBJ2-1,TGTGCCAGCAGCTCCAAGGGGGGTTCCTACAATGAGCAGTTCTTC,CASSSKGGSYNEQFF
.,TRBV19,.,TRBJ1-3,TGTGCCAGTAGCCTGAGTCGGACTCGCCGAGGAAACACCATATATTTT,CASSLSRTRRGNTIYF
.,TRBV2,.,TRBJ1-5,TGTGCCAGCAAGACGCAGGTTCTAGATCAGCCCCAGCATTTT,CASKTQVLDQPQHF
few,TRBV18,.,TRBJ2-7,TGTGCCAGCTCCCCGGACCCGGGGAGCTACGAGCAGTACTTC,CASSPDPGSYEQYF
.,TRBV5-1,.,TRBJ2-3,TGCGCCAGCAGCTTGGGGACGGGGAATCCTAGCACAGATACGCAGTATTTT,CASSLGTGNPSTDTQYF
once,TRBV6-1,TRBD1,TRBJ2-7,TGTGCCAGCAGTGAGACAGGGGGTGGCCACGAGCAGTACTTC,CASSETGGGHEQYF
.,TRBV27,TRBD1,TRBJ1-2,TGTGCCAGCAGTTCCCTCCGGACAGGGCATGGCTACACCTTC,CASSSLRTGHGYTF